The 8 T cell receptor beta chains listed next were all sequenced from one sample in a study of blood T cell repertoires in COVID-19. Here immunoSEQ multiplex PCR was the method, and the copy in TCRdb shows in-frame clones only, minus some. Among roughly 430,000 clones listed, over 75% were seen once. Sequencing input: PBMCs or T cells enriched from blood (not recorded which). Receptors originate from a woman aged 35 to 49 with acute COVID-19.

This chain uses TRBV19 with TRBJ1-3; 8 bases agree with TRBD1. This CDR3 is built from 15 residues. Per germline, CDR1 LNHDA and CDR2 SQIVND (reference sequence). The V gene end was trimmed by 4 bases and the J gene end by 1 base; junction bases not matched to a gene: 3. The CDR3 here is CASSRDRSSGNTIYF. For the CDR3, the DNA is TGTGCCAGTAGTAGGGACAGGTCATCTGGAAACACCATATATTTT.

As concerns this clone: The identical CDR3 is also encoded by other nucleotide sequences in the sample. The chain uses TRBV6-5 and TRBJ1-1; D unresolved. This CDR3 has 13 residues. Germline V gene data show CDR1 as MNHEY and CDR2 as SVGAGI. V gave up 0 bases and J gave up 1 base, with 3 bases separating them. This CDR3 reads CASSYSRNTEAFF. CDR3 DNA: TGTGCCAGCAGTTACTCGAGGAACACTGAAGCTTTCTTT.

J is TRBJ2-5 and V is TRBV7-2; TRBD2 aligns across 9 bases. Germline CDR1 is SGHTA and CDR2 is FQGNSA. The CDR3 covers 18 residues. Germline trimming cut 1 base from V and 2 bases from J; bases unmatched to any gene: 11. The CDR3 protein is CASSLEGLAFAWQETQYF. Written as DNA, the CDR3 is TGTGCCAGCAGCTTAGAGGGACTAGCCTTTGCGTGGCAAGAGACCCAGTACTTC. The whole variable domain, remainder taken from reference TRBV7-2 and TRBJ2-5, is GAGVSQSPSNKVTEKGKDVELRCDPISGHTALYWYRQSLGQGLEFLIYFQGNSAPDKSGLPSDRFSAERTGGSVSTLTIQRTQQEDSAVYLCASSLEGLAFAWQETQYFGPGTRLLVL.

The chain employs TRBV28 and TRBJ1-2; D unresolved. Trimming left V 3 bases short and J 3 bases short, with 8 bases between. The CDR3 is 13 amino acids. Germline values: CDR1 MDHEN, CDR2 SYDVKM. DNA of the CDR3: TGTGCCAGCAGTTTGAGGGTAGACTATGGCTACACCTTC. Translating gives CASSLRVDYGYTF.

The chain joins TRBV6-5 to TRBJ1-1; 8 nucleotides line up with TRBD1. The V gene end was trimmed by 7 bases and the J gene end by 8 bases; junction bases not matched to a gene: 3. Germline CDR1 is MNHEY and CDR2 is SVGAGI. The CDR3 has 11 amino acids. CDR3 in amino acids: CASKRTGEAFF. For the CDR3, the DNA is TGTGCCAGCAAGAGGACAGGGGAAGCTTTCTTT.

The rearrangement joins TRBV29-1 to TRBJ1-5, with D possibly being TRBD1 (6 bases). This CDR3 has 13 amino acids. The germline V gene encodes CDR1 SQVTM and CDR2 ANQGSEA. With 7 bases removed from V and 5 bases from J, the gap between germline ends came to 15 bases. DNA of the CDR3: TGCAGCGCCCAGGGGAATGGGGATCAGCCCCAGCATTTT. As protein: CSAQGNGDQPQHF.

The V gene is TRBV9, the J gene TRBJ1-3, with D possibly TRBD1 on 5 matching bases. Per germline, CDR1 SGDLS and CDR2 YYNGEE. V lost 4 bases to trimming and J lost 0 bases, with 11 bases between them. The CDR3 loop spans 15 amino acids. The CDR3 spells CASSPRQLSGNTIYF. As DNA, the CDR3 is TGTGCCAGCAGCCCTAGACAGCTCTCTGGAAACACCATATATTTT.

The rearrangement links TRBV11-3 to TRBJ2-1; D gene uncertain. V was cut by 1 base and J by 5 bases, with 12 bases left in between. Per germline, CDR1 SGHNT and CDR2 YENEEA. The CDR3 contains 15 residues. CDR3: CASSLGSASHNEQFF. In nucleotides, the CDR3 is TGTGCCAGCAGCTTAGGGTCGGCTAGTCACAATGAGCAGTTCTTC. The full variable domain, completed using reference TRBV11-3 and TRBJ2-1, is EAGVVQSPRYKIIEKKQPVAFWCNPISGHNTLYWYLQNLGQGPELLIRYENEEAVDDSQLPKDRFSAERLKGVDSTLKIQPAELGDSAVYLCASSLGSASHNEQFFGPGTRLTVL.